This passage covers 20 T cell receptor beta chains from one sample sequenced in a study of blood T cell repertoires in COVID-19. Here immunoSEQ multiplex PCR was the method, and the copy in TCRdb shows in-frame clones only, minus some. The sample consists of over 130,000 clones, less than 90% of them appearing once. Sequenced input: peripheral blood. These receptors all come from a man aged 25-40 years with COVID-19, enrolled during active disease.

The chain recombines TRBV5-1 with TRBJ1-3; 8 nucleotides align to TRBD1. Trimming took 6 bases from V and 0 from J; bases not matched to a gene: 5. CDR1 and CDR2 from the germline V gene are SGHRS and YFSETQ. The CDR3 totals 15 residues. The CDR3 spells CASKQGGGSGNTIYF. CDR3 nucleotide sequence: TGCGCCAGCAAACAGGGGGGAGGCTCTGGAAACACCATATATTTT.

This clone has just a few counts. The chain has TRBV5-1 and TRBJ2-1; D is unclear. Trimming stripped 3 bases from V and 10 bases from J, with 8 bases between. This CDR3 has 11 residues. CDR1 and CDR2 (germline): SGHRS, YFSETQ. The CDR3 coding sequence is TGCGCCAGCAGCTCTAACCGCGAGCAGTTCTTC. It encodes CASSSNREQFF.

The gene calls are TRBV28 and TRBJ1-3, with D maybe TRBD1 (5 bases). There are 16 residues in the CDR3. Germline V gives CDR1 MDHEN, CDR2 SYDVKM. Deletions cut 6 bases from V and 0 bases from J, with 15 bases between. Written as DNA, the CDR3 is TGTGCCAGCAGCCTTTCGGGGGGGAACTCTGGAAACACCATATATTTT. The encoded protein is CASSLSGGNSGNTIYF.

This chain links TRBV11-3 with TRBJ2-7, with 8 positions matching TRBD2. Trimming at V came to 5 bases and at J to 6 bases, leaving 6 bases not matched to a gene. This CDR3 contains 13 residues. CDR1 SGHNT and CDR2 YENEEA come from the germline V gene. The CDR3 loop reads CASSPGLGGEQYF. The CDR3 DNA reads TGTGCCAGCAGCCCGGGACTAGGAGGCGAGCAGTACTTC.

V gene TRBV27 combines with J gene TRBJ2-1; 9 nucleotides agree with TRBD2. J lost 0 bases, V lost 6 bases, and 0 bases had no gene match. This CDR3 contains 14 residues. Germline V gene sequence: CDR1 MNHEY, CDR2 SMNVEV (reference sequence). The DNA of the CDR3 is TGTGCCAGCAGAGCGGGAGGCTCCTACAATGAGCAGTTCTTC. Residues: CASRAGGSYNEQFF.

The V call is TRBV5-8, the J call TRBJ2-1, with D perhaps TRBD2 (5 bases). Germline V gene lookup returns CDR1 SGHTS and CDR2 YDEGEE. Trimming took off 0 bases at V and 0 bases at J, with 7 bases between the two ends. The CDR3 has 15 amino acids. CDR3 amino acids: CASSLEAASYNEQFF. The CDR3 DNA reads as TGTGCCAGCAGCTTGGAAGCGGCCTCCTACAATGAGCAGTTCTTC.

The rearrangement uses TRBV24-1 and TRBJ2-5; TRBD2 aligns across 7 bases. Germline V CDR1 and CDR2: KGHDR, SFDVKD. The length of the CDR3 is 14 residues. Trimming at V came to 3 bases and at J to 5 bases, leaving 5 bases not matched to a gene. Here the CDR3 reads CATSDGEGGETQYF. Here the CDR3 DNA reads TGTGCCACCAGTGATGGGGAGGGCGGGGAGACCCAGTACTTC.

The chain has TRBV3-1 (or the pseudogene TRBV3-2) and TRBJ2-7; D is ambiguous. Germline CDR1 is LGHDT and CDR2 is YNNKEL (reference sequence). The V end lost 6 bases, the J end lost 0 bases, and 6 bases lay between the germline ends. The CDR3 length is 12 residues. The CDR3 sequence is CASSPSSYEQYF. CDR3 DNA sequence: TGTGCCAGCAGTCCTAGCTCCTACGAGCAGTACTTC.

V gene TRBV9 combines with J gene TRBJ2-7; tentatively, D is TRBD2 (6 bases). Germline-derived CDR1 and CDR2 are SGDLS and YYNGEE. Trimming removed 3 bases at V and 3 bases at J, with 13 bases between. CDR3 length: 14 amino acids. The CDR3 DNA reads as TGTGCCAGCAGCGGTCCTGGGACTTACTACGAGCAGTACTTC. Its translation: CASSGPGTYYEQYF. Based on the CDR3 plus reference TRBV9 and TRBJ2-7, the full variable domain is DSGVTQTPKHLITATGQRVTLRCSPRSGDLSVYWYQQSLDQGLQFLIQYYNGEERAKGNILERFSAQQFPDLHSELNLSSLELGDSALYFCASSGPGTYYEQYFGPGTRLTVT.

The chain joins TRBV6-5 to TRBJ1-1, with 10 bases aligning to TRBD1. Trimming at V came to 7 bases and at J to 8 bases, leaving 7 bases not matched to a gene. The CDR3 extends over 13 amino acids. CDR1 is MNHEY, CDR2 SVGAGI, per germline. Here the CDR3 DNA reads TGTGCCAGCAATTGGGACAGGGGAACCGAAGCTTTCTTT. Translation: CASNWDRGTEAFF.

V usage is TRBV12-3 or TRBV12-4 and J usage is TRBJ1-2, with D maybe TRBD1 (5 bases). CDR3 length: 13 amino acids. Trimming pared 3 bases from V and 2 bases from J, leaving 7 bases between. CDR3 DNA: TGTGCCAGCAGTTTGACAGAGAACTATGGCTACACCTTC. Amino acid sequence: CASSLTENYGYTF.

This clone was detected a few times. The chain carries TRBV7-9 and TRBJ2-7; no firm D call. Deletions cut 1 base from V and 2 bases from J, with 12 bases between. Germline V gene data show CDR1 as SEHNR and CDR2 as FQNEAQ (reference sequence). This CDR3 is built from 15 residues. CDR3 sequence: CASSLGRVPAYEQYF. The CDR3, as DNA: TGTGCCAGCAGCTTAGGACGGGTCCCGGCCTACGAGCAGTACTTC. Combining the CDR3 with reference TRBV7-9 and TRBJ2-7 gives the whole variable domain DTGVSQNPRHKITKRGQNVTFRCDPISEHNRLYWYRQTLGQGPEFLTYFQNEAQLEKSRLLSDRFSAERPKGSFSTLEIQRTEQGDSAMYLCASSLGRVPAYEQYFGPGTRLTVT.

The CDR3 DNA sequence: TGTGCCAGCAGCTTTCGACAGGGAGGCTATGGCTACACCTTC. Its translation is CASSFRQGGYGYTF. The chain recombines TRBV11-2 with TRBJ1-2; 7 bases fit TRBD1. This CDR3 has 14 residues. V lost 3 bases to trimming and J lost 4 bases; unmatched junction nucleotides: 5. CDR1 SGHAT and CDR2 FQNNGV come from the germline V gene.

The chain combines TRBV25-1 with TRBJ2-2; weak D call: TRBD2 (6 bases). CDR3 size: 18 residues. Germline V gene sequence: CDR1 MGHDK, CDR2 SYGVNS. The V end lost 5 bases, the J end lost 4 bases, and 23 bases lay between the germline ends. This CDR3 reads CASSRPPLRQGGTGELFF. DNA of the CDR3: TGTGCCAGCAGTAGACCCCCTTTGAGGCAGGGAGGCACCGGGGAGCTGTTTTTT.

This chain joins TRBV18 and TRBJ2-1; 8 nucleotides align to TRBD1. Germline loops: CDR1 KGHSH, CDR2 LQKENI. Unmatched junction bases numbered 9, after V lost 3 bases and J lost 2 bases. This CDR3 comprises 17 residues. The CDR3 DNA follows: TGTGCCAGCTCACCCCCTGTAGGACAGGGTGCCTACAATGAGCAGTTCTTC. Residues: CASSPPVGQGAYNEQFF.

The chain couples TRBV3-1 (or the pseudogene TRBV3-2) to TRBJ2-7, with 8 bases aligning to TRBD2. The CDR3 runs 15 residues. Trimming at V came to 0 bases and at J to 1 base, leaving 2 bases not matched to a gene. The germline gives CDR1 LGHDT, CDR2 YNNKEL (reference sequence). The CDR3 DNA sequence: TGTGCCAGCAGCCAAGATATAGCGGGGTCCTACGAGCAGTACTTC. It translates to CASSQDIAGSYEQYF.

V usage is TRBV5-1 and J usage is TRBJ2-5, with 11 bases fitting TRBD2. J gave up 1 base and V 3 bases, and 2 bases lay outside the gene matches. The V gene's germline CDR1 is SGHRS and CDR2 YFSETQ. The CDR3 consists of 15 residues. CDR3 bases: TGCGCCAGCAGCTACGGGACTAGCGGCCAAGAGACCCAGTACTTC. Translation gives CASSYGTSGQETQYF.

This clone was seen only a few times. This rearrangement joins TRBV19 to TRBJ1-3; 9 bases map to TRBD1. The V gene's germline CDR1 is LNHDA and CDR2 SQIVND (reference sequence). CDR3 length: 16 amino acids. With 7 bases clipped from V and 3 bases from J, the junction kept 10 bases outside the gene matches. Here the CDR3 reads CASTSAAGQGGNTIYF. DNA of the CDR3: TGTGCCAGTACCTCGGCGGCGGGACAGGGTGGAAACACCATATATTTT.

Notes on this clone: A much larger clone lies a single base off, so this may be a read error. This chain connects TRBV6-2 or TRBV6-3 to TRBJ2-3; D is unclear. The V gene's germline CDR1 is MNHEY and CDR2 SVGEGT. The V end lost 2 bases, the J end lost 3 bases, and 6 bases lay between the germline ends. CDR3 length: 13 amino acids. The CDR3 DNA follows: TGTGCCAGCAGTTACGGCCCAACAGATACGCAGTATTTT. This gives the protein CASSYGPTDTQYF.

V usage is TRBV6-1 and J usage is TRBJ2-3; unclear D gene. V was trimmed by 2 bases and J by 0 bases, leaving 9 bases between them. The germline CDR1 and CDR2 sequences are MNHNS and SASEGT. This CDR3 is 15 amino acids long. The CDR3 spells CASSESGPSTDTQYF. The CDR3 DNA follows: TGTGCCAGCAGTGAATCGGGTCCGAGCACAGATACGCAGTATTTT.